Listed below are T cell receptor beta chains from one sample, sequenced in a study of shared clonotypes between healthy human individuals. Here immunoSEQ multiplex PCR was the method, and the copy in TCRdb shows in-frame clones only, minus some. The sample lists about 2.4 million clones; 93% were seen once. Sequencing was done on a sample of naive CD4+ T cells from PBMCs. The receptors were sampled from a man aged 18 to 35 in good health. Some clones in this sample may be carry-over from other donors' samples. Both conserved end residues are part of each CDR3. A D gene is named only where the DNA matches it firmly. Size is omitted from some rows. Given values are once, few, many or a class for expanded clones.

size: NA
J: TRBJ2-1
D: NA
V: TRBV28
DNA: TGTGCCAGCAGACTTCAAGCGGACCCTTCCTACAATGAGCAGTTCTTC
CDR3: CASRLQADPSYNEQFF

size: NA
J: TRBJ2-6
D: TRBD1
V: TRBV5-6
DNA: TGTGCCAGCAGCTTCGGATTACAGGGGAGAGCTCAAGGGGCCAACGTCCTGACTTTC
CDR3: CASSFGLQGRAQGANVLTF

size: NA
J: TRBJ2-6
D: NA
V: TRBV19
DNA: TGTGCCAGTAGTCGGGCCAGGGGTGCGAGTGGGGCCAACGTCCTGACTTTC
CDR3: CASSRARGASGANVLTF

size: NA
J: TRBJ2-3
D: TRBD2
V: TRBV19
DNA: TGTGCCAGTACCAAAACGGGGGGGCGCCCAGATACGCAGTATTTT
CDR3: CASTKTGGRPDTQYF

size: NA
J: TRBJ2-3
D: NA
V: TRBV6-4
DNA: TGTGCCAGCAGTCCTAGCGGCACAGATACGCAGTATTTT
CDR3: CASSPSGTDTQYF

size: NA
J: TRBJ2-7
D: TRBD1
V: TRBV18
DNA: TGTGCCAGCTCGCCGGGACAGGAGGTCTACGAGCAGTACTTC
CDR3: CASSPGQEVYEQYF

size: NA
J: TRBJ1-5
D: NA
V: TRBV10-1
DNA: TGCGCCAGCAGTCCTGGGGCCCAGCATTTT
CDR3: CASSPGAQHF

size: once
J: TRBJ2-6
D: NA
V: TRBV5-1
DNA: TGCGCCAGCAGGCTGGGGTCTGGGGCCAACGTCCTGACTTTC
CDR3: CASRLGSGANVLTF

size: once
J: TRBJ2-7
D: NA
V: TRBV2
DNA: TGTGCCAGCAGTTCTGGGTGGGGACCCTACGAGCAGTACTTC
CDR3: CASSSGWGPYEQYF

size: NA
J: TRBJ2-7
D: TRBD2
V: TRBV29-1
DNA: TGCAGCGTCCGGACTAGCGGGTTCTCCTACGAGCAGTACTTC
CDR3: CSVRTSGFSYEQYF

size: NA
J: TRBJ1-2
D: TRBD1
V: TRBV28
DNA: TGTGCCAGCAGTTTACCCCTCGGGACAGGGGATGGCTACACCTTC
CDR3: CASSLPLGTGDGYTF

size: NA
J: TRBJ2-2
D: TRBD2
V: TRBV19
DNA: TGTGCCAGTAGTATTTTGTATGGCGGGAGGGCGGACACCGGGGAGCTGTTTTTT
CDR3: CASSILYGGRADTGELFF

size: NA
J: TRBJ2-7
D: TRBD2
V: TRBV28
DNA: TGTGCCAGCAGTTCCCCATCCAGCGGGAGCCCCTACGAGCAGTACTTC
CDR3: CASSSPSSGSPYEQYF

size: NA
J: TRBJ2-5
D: NA
V: TRBV10-2
DNA: TGCGCCAGCATGAGTCCTGGGAGGGAGACCCAGTACTTC
CDR3: CASMSPGRETQYF

size: NA
J: TRBJ1-3
D: NA
V: TRBV18
DNA: TGTGCCAGCTCACCAGTGGCAGATACGAGCTCTGGAAACACCATATATTTT
CDR3: CASSPVADTSSGNTIYF

size: NA
J: TRBJ1-2
D: NA
V: TRBV11-2
DNA: TGTGCCAGCAGCTCTCCAGCCAAAACGGTCTATGGCTACACCTTC
CDR3: CASSSPAKTVYGYTF

size: NA
J: TRBJ1-1
D: NA
V: TRBV28
DNA: TGTGCCAGCAGTCCCACACATCCGAACACTGAAGCTTTCTTT
CDR3: CASSPTHPNTEAFF

size: NA
J: TRBJ2-7
D: TRBD1
V: TRBV11-2
DNA: TGTGCCAGCAGCTTAGATATACCGGGACAGGGTAGTTCCGAGCAGTACTTC
CDR3: CASSLDIPGQGSSEQYF

size: NA
J: TRBJ2-6
D: NA
V: TRBV5-1
DNA: TGCGCCAGCAGCTGGGGACTCTCTGGGGCCAACGTCCTGACTTTC
CDR3: CASSWGLSGANVLTF

size: once
J: TRBJ1-3
D: NA
V: TRBV12-2
DNA: TGTGCAAGTCGCTTAGGGGGGGTACGAGGACAATACTCTGGAAACACCATATATTTT
CDR3: CASRLGGVRGQYSGNTIYF

size: NA
J: TRBJ2-2
D: TRBD1
V: TRBV7-6
DNA: TGTGCCAGCAGCTTAGCGGCAGGGGGCCGGGAGCTGTTTTTT
CDR3: CASSLAAGGRELFF

size: NA
J: TRBJ1-1
D: NA
V: TRBV7-9
DNA: TGTGCCAGCAGCACTAGGACAGCCATGAACACTGAAGCTTTCTTT
CDR3: CASSTRTAMNTEAFF